Here is one T cell receptor beta chain with its context. At the DNA level, this CDR3 is encoded by other sequences in the same sample as well. This record belongs to a study of blood T cell repertoires in COVID-19. Study context: COVID-19 samples, acute and convalescent, were from the United States, Italy and Spain. The analysed material was cDNA or gDNA that came from T cells, B-cell-depleted T cells, or PBMCs.

Germline loops: CDR1 LGHDT, CDR2 YNNKEL (reference sequence). CDR3 length: 15 amino acids. Unmatched junction bases numbered 1, after V lost 1 base and J lost 1 base. In the study's own analysis: For nucleated cells, counts were estimated from reference gene primer amplification. The table came from immunoSEQ multiplex PCR; TCRdb's copy has only in-frame clones and leaves some out. V, J and clone size were drawn from that table, and D and trimming were deduced from the DNA. This table has about 260,000 clones, about nine tenths appearing once. The specimen was peripheral blood. V is TRBV3-1 (or the pseudogene TRBV3-2) and J is TRBJ2-5; 9 bases match TRBD2. The receptor comes from a woman between 40 and 55 years old who had recovered from COVID-19. CDR3 in DNA: TGTGCCAGCAGCCAAGGTAGCGGGGGCCAAGAGACCCAGTACTTC. Protein product: CASSQGSGGQETQYF.